The 29 T cell receptor beta chains given below trace back to one sample, sequenced in a study of cytomegalovirus exposure and HLA in healthy donors. The PCR had 60 Vbeta and 13 Jbeta primers. The repertoire was sequenced with immunoSEQ multiplex PCR; TCRdb's copy has only in-frame clones and lacks some. The table shows 180,000 or so clones, with over 70% occurring only once. Specimen: PBMCs. The receptor set was obtained from a female donor in good health and CMV-seronegative.

The chain is built from TRBV28 and TRBJ2-7; TRBD2 aligns across 13 bases. Losses at the gene ends were 3 bases for V and 3 bases for J; bases not matched to a gene: 5. Germline V gene sequence: CDR1 MDHEN, CDR2 SYDVKM. There are 16 residues in the CDR3. CDR3 coding DNA: TGTGCCAGCAGTTTGGGGGGACTAGCGGGACACTACGAGCAGTACTTC. Translated: CASSLGGLAGHYEQYF.

This chain links TRBV10-3 with TRBJ2-3; TRBD2 aligns across 13 bases. The CDR3 has 15 residues. Unmatched junction bases numbered 5, after V lost 9 bases and J lost 2 bases. Germline assignment: CDR1 ENHRY and CDR2 SYGVKD. CDR3: CAISGTSGDTDTQYF. The CDR3 DNA is TGTGCCATTTCCGGGACTAGCGGGGACACAGATACGCAGTATTTT.

This clone was picked up one time. The chain couples TRBV2 to TRBJ1-5; D might be TRBD1 (6 bases). The germline CDR1 and CDR2 sequences are SNHLY and FYNNEI. Deletions cut 3 bases from V and 1 base from J, with 10 bases between. The CDR3 runs 15 residues. The CDR3 nucleotides read TGTGCCAGCAGTGAGAGGGGGAACAGCAATCAGCCCCAGCATTTT. Amino acid sequence: CASSERGNSNQPQHF.

The J gene is TRBJ2-7, the V gene TRBV28, with TRBD2 identical over 12 bases. This CDR3 region has 17 residues. The germline V gene has CDR1 MDHEN and CDR2 SYDVKM. With V trimmed by 5 bases and J by 4 bases, 12 bases remained unmatched. The CDR3 loop reads CASSPYSTSGRTYEQYF. The DNA of the CDR3 is TGTGCCAGCAGTCCGTACTCCACTAGCGGGAGGACTTACGAGCAGTACTTC.

The chain is built from TRBV19 and TRBJ2-7, with D maybe TRBD1 (6 bases). Germline V lookup: CDR1 LNHDA, CDR2 SQIVND (reference sequence). V was shortened by 7 bases and J by 5 bases, with 9 bases between the two germline ends. The CDR3 runs to 11 residues. CDR3 amino acids: CASTGQNEQYF. The CDR3 region has the DNA TGTGCCAGTACCGGACAGAACGAGCAGTACTTC.

The V and J genes are TRBV28 and TRBJ2-4, with 7 bases lining up with TRBD2. Germline V gene sequence: CDR1 MDHEN, CDR2 SYDVKM. The CDR3 length is 15 residues. The V and J ends lost 7 bases and 5 bases, in that order; junction bases with no gene match: 11. The CDR3 region has the DNA TGTGCCAGCACCGAAGGACTAGGTAGCCAAAACATTCAGTACTTC. This translates into CASTEGLGSQNIQYF.

V is TRBV5-1 and J is TRBJ2-7; TRBD2 matches at 10 bases. The germline V gene encodes CDR1 SGHRS and CDR2 YFSETQ. There are 15 residues in the CDR3. The junction had 6 bases not matched to a gene; V was cut back by 6 bases and J by 0 bases. The CDR3 region is CASTTSSGSSYEQYF. CDR3 DNA sequence: TGCGCCAGCACCACCTCTAGCGGGAGCTCCTACGAGCAGTACTTC.

The count of this clone is one. The chain recombines TRBV28 with TRBJ1-1, with 7 bases fitting TRBD1. The CDR3 has 14 residues. The V and J ends lost 4 bases and 3 bases, in that order; junction bases with no gene match: 5. CDR1 is MDHEN and CDR2 is SYDVKM in the germline V gene. The DNA of the CDR3 is TGTGCCAGCAGTTCGACAGGGTGGGACACTGAAGCTTTCTTT. Translation: CASSSTGWDTEAFF.

This chain connects TRBV6-1 to TRBJ2-5; the match to TRBD2 covers 12 bases. The CDR3 contains 14 residues. Trimming at V came to 5 bases and at J to 2 bases, leaving 0 bases not matched to a gene. Germline CDR1 MNHNS, CDR2 SASEGT. The CDR3 DNA sequence: TGTGCCAGCAGTCTAGCGGGGGGGCAAGAGACCCAGTACTTC. Its protein is CASSLAGGQETQYF.

V is TRBV5-1 and J is TRBJ2-5, with D possibly TRBD1 on 6 matching bases. The tail of the sequence fits TRBJ2-7 better, so the J call may be wrong. Germline CDR1 and CDR2: SGHRS and YFSETQ. This CDR3 is built from 14 residues. CDR3 DNA sequence: TGCGCCAGCAGCCCCCGGGACACGGCCTACGAGCAGTACTTC. It encodes CASSPRDTAYEQYF.

The chain combines TRBV7-8 with TRBJ1-4; no firm D call. The CDR3 length is 16 residues. Deletions cut 3 bases from V and 0 bases from J, with 11 bases between. CDR1 is SGHVS, CDR2 FQNEAQ, per germline. This CDR3 reads CASSFGHGATNEKLFF. CDR3 nucleotide sequence: TGTGCCAGCAGCTTCGGCCACGGGGCAACTAATGAAAAACTGTTTTTT.

The chain couples TRBV10-1 to TRBJ2-1, with 9 bases that match TRBD1. Trimming removed 6 bases from V and 2 bases from J; junction bases left unmatched: 5. Germline values: CDR1 WNHNN, CDR2 SYGVQD (reference sequence). The CDR3 loop spans 15 amino acids. CDR3 loop: CASSPTGGTYNEQFF. In DNA, the CDR3 is TGCGCCAGCAGCCCAACAGGGGGCACCTACAATGAGCAGTTCTTC.

This chain uses TRBV6-1 with TRBJ2-3, with a possible D match to TRBD1 (6 bases). Germline CDR1 MNHNS, CDR2 SASEGT. The CDR3 covers 14 residues. V was trimmed by 1 base and J by 4 bases, leaving 9 bases between them. CDR3 protein: CASSEGTASDTQYF. CDR3 DNA: TGTGCCAGCAGTGAAGGGACAGCTTCAGATACGCAGTATTTT.

The chain recombines TRBV10-3 with TRBJ1-2; 8 nucleotides agree with TRBD1. The CDR3 runs 14 residues. After removal of 4 bases from V and 2 bases from J, the junction contained 3 bases not matched to a gene. Germline V CDR1 and CDR2: ENHRY, SYGVKD. The CDR3: CAISGTGHNYGYTF. In DNA form, the CDR3 reads TGTGCCATCAGTGGGACAGGGCACAACTATGGCTACACCTTC.

The rearrangement links TRBV27 to TRBJ1-2; 7 bases agree with TRBD1. The CDR3 sequence is 16 residues long. V lost 6 bases, J lost 3 bases, and 13 bases stayed unmatched. Germline assignment: CDR1 MNHEY and CDR2 SMNVEV (reference sequence). The CDR3 DNA follows: TGTGCCAGCAGCCCAAACCGACAGGGACCATACTATGGCTACACCTTC. As protein: CASSPNRQGPYYGYTF.

This rearrangement joins TRBV14 to TRBJ2-1, with 10 nucleotides matching TRBD2. V gave up 4 bases and J gave up 12 bases; unmatched junction bases: 9. This CDR3 spans 14 amino acids. The V gene's germline CDR1 is SGHDN and CDR2 FVKESK. CDR3 nucleotides: TGTGCCAGCAGCCTAGCGGGGGGCGGAGAACGGCAGTTCTTC. Translated: CASSLAGGGERQFF.

The chain links TRBV18 to TRBJ1-6, with D possibly being TRBD1 (5 bases). Trimming shortened V by 4 bases and J by 9 bases, and 16 bases separated the two germline ends. CDR1 KGHSH and CDR2 LQKENI come from the germline V gene. This CDR3 comprises 15 residues. The CDR3 nucleotides are TGTGCCAGCTCACAAGCGACAGACTGGGTTTCACCCCTCCACTTT. This sequence encodes CASSQATDWVSPLHF.

The rearrangement uses TRBV6-6 and TRBJ1-2; 7 bases agree with TRBD1. Germline V lookup: CDR1 MNHNY, CDR2 SVGAGI (reference sequence). CDR3 length: 13 residues. The junction had 5 bases not matched to a gene; V was cut back by 2 bases and J by 8 bases. The CDR3 coding sequence is TGTGCCAGCAGTTACGACAGGGATGGAGGCTACACCTTC. Its translation is CASSYDRDGGYTF.

This clone has a single count. The chain employs TRBV27 and TRBJ2-5; 10 bases map to TRBD1. The assigned J gene may be wrong: the sequence end matches TRBJ2-7 better. The CDR3 consists of 17 residues. The germline CDR1 and CDR2 sequences are MNHEY and SMNVEV (reference sequence). The DNA of the CDR3 is TGTGCCAGCAGTGCACGGGCGAGGGGGGACAGGGGTTACGAGCAGTACTTC. This translates into CASSARARGDRGYEQYF.

The rearrangement links TRBV4-1 to TRBJ2-1, with 8 nucleotides matching TRBD2. Germline-derived CDR1 and CDR2 are MGHRA and YSYEKL. The CDR3 is 17 amino acids. J lost 4 bases, V lost 4 bases, and 12 bases had no gene match. CDR3: CASSLREISGVYNEQFF. CDR3 coding DNA: TGCGCCAGCAGCCTCCGAGAAATTAGCGGGGTTTACAATGAGCAGTTCTTC.

This rearrangement joins TRBV7-2 to TRBJ2-7; 7 bases agree with TRBD1. Germline CDR1 reads SGHTA; CDR2 reads FQGNSA. This CDR3 comprises 19 residues. With V trimmed by 6 bases and J by 5 bases, 25 bases remained unmatched. CDR3 nucleotides: TGTGCCAGCAGTTCACCCTCCTTAGATTCCGGGACAGACCCTAACGAGCAGTACTTC. It is translated as CASSSPSLDSGTDPNEQYF. The whole variable domain, remainder taken from reference TRBV7-2 and TRBJ2-7, is GAGVSQSPSNKVTEKGKDVELRCDPISGHTALYWYRQSLGQGLEFLIYFQGNSAPDKSGLPSDRFSAERTGGSVSTLTIQRTQQEDSAVYLCASSSPSLDSGTDPNEQYFGPGTRLTVT.

This clone was seen a single time. The J gene is TRBJ1-2, the V gene TRBV5-4; 9 bases line up with TRBD1. Germline V gene sequence: CDR1 SGHNT, CDR2 YYREEE (reference sequence). The V and J ends lost 0 bases and 4 bases, in that order; junction bases with no gene match: 4. The CDR3 extends over 15 amino acids. The CDR3 DNA is TGTGCCAGCAGCTTGGCGGGGACAGGGAGCTATGGCTACACCTTC. This sequence encodes CASSLAGTGSYGYTF.

The V and J genes are TRBV18 and TRBJ2-1; 12 bases fit TRBD1. This CDR3 contains 14 residues. Germline CDR1 KGHSH, CDR2 LQKENI. Losses at the gene ends were 6 bases for V and 8 bases for J; bases not matched to a gene: 5. CDR3 coding DNA: TGTGCCAGCTCCCCGGGACAGGGGGCCCATGAGCAGTTCTTC. Its protein product is CASSPGQGAHEQFF.

The chain couples TRBV7-8 to TRBJ1-6; 11 bases are shared with TRBD1. V gave up 4 bases and J gave up 10 bases; unmatched junction bases: 12. The CDR3 is 17 amino acids. The germline gives CDR1 SGHVS, CDR2 FQNEAQ. The CDR3 protein is CASSSRGQGAISSPLHF. The CDR3 DNA follows: TGTGCCAGCAGCTCGCGAGGACAGGGGGCGATTTCCTCACCCCTCCACTTT.

This clone was observed a handful of times. This sequence joins TRBV5-1 and TRBJ2-1; TRBD1 agrees at 10 bases. In germline, CDR1 is SGHRS, CDR2 YFSETQ. V was pared by 0 bases and J by 8 bases, with 11 bases of the junction left unmatched. The CDR3 length is 17 residues. The DNA for the CDR3 is TGCGCCAGCAGCTTGGCCGTTAAGAGACAGGGGGCGGATGAGCAGTTCTTC. Its translation is CASSLAVKRQGADEQFF.

The chain has TRBV4-1 and TRBJ2-7, with a possible D match to TRBD2 (5 bases). The V gene lost 8 bases and the J gene lost 4 bases, with 15 bases spanning the gap. The CDR3 spans 13 residues. The germline gives CDR1 MGHRA, CDR2 YSYEKL. CDR3 nucleotides: TGCGCCAGCGCCCTGTCGGGAACGTACGAGCAGTACTTC. It translates to CASALSGTYEQYF.

V usage is TRBV11-1 and J usage is TRBJ2-1; 11 positions agree with TRBD2. The CDR3 is 17 residues long. The J segment lost 6 bases and the V segment lost 6 bases, leaving 13 bases of the junction unmatched. Germline V gene data show CDR1 as SGHAT and CDR2 as FQDESV (reference sequence). CDR3 in amino acids: CASSTDNSGRAVNEQFF. Here the CDR3 DNA reads TGTGCCAGCAGTACGGACAATAGCGGGAGGGCCGTCAATGAGCAGTTCTTC. Together with reference TRBV11-1 and TRBJ2-1, the CDR3 gives the full variable domain: EAEVAQSPRYKITEKSQAVAFWCDPISGHATLYWYRQILGQGPELLVQFQDESVVDDSQLPKDRFSAERLKGVDSTLKIQPAELGDSAMYLCASSTDNSGRAVNEQFFGPGTRLTVL.

V gene TRBV6-5 combines with J gene TRBJ1-1, with a tentative D call TRBD1 (5 bases). The CDR3 runs to 13 residues. CDR1 is MNHEY, CDR2 SVGAGI, per germline. V was clipped by 10 bases and J by 1 base, with 13 bases between them. CDR3: CATSRATNTEAFF. In DNA, the CDR3 is TGTGCCACCTCCAGGGCCACGAACACTGAAGCTTTCTTT.

This clone was found a few times. V and J are TRBV27 and TRBJ1-1, with TRBD1 identical over 7 bases. J gave up 11 bases and V 6 bases, and 12 bases lay outside the gene matches. CDR3 size: 13 residues. The germline CDR1 and CDR2 sequences are MNHEY and SMNVEV (reference sequence). CDR3 DNA: TGTGCCAGCAGCGCCTGGGACAGCGGTATGGCTTTCTTT. Residues: CASSAWDSGMAFF.